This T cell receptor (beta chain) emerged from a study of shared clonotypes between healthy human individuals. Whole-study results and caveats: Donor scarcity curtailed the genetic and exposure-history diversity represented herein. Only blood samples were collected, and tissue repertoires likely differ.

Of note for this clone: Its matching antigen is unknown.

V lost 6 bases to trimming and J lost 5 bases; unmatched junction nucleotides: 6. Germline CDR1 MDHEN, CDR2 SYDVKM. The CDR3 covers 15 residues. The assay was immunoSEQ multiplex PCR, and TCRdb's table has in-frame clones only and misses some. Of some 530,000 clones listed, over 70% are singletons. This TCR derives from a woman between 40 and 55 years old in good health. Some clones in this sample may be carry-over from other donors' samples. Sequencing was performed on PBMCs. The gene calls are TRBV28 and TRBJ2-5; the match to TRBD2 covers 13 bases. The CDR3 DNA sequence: TGTGCCAGCAGCCAGACTAGCGGGAGGCAGGAGACCCAGTACTTC. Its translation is CASSQTSGRQETQYF.